Following are 3 T cell receptor beta chains from one sample sequenced in a study of glioma-infiltrating T cells. Amplification of TCR alpha and beta CDR3 regions from RNA used iRepertoire nested multiplex PCR. TCRdb processed the multiplex PCR reads anew with MiXCR; each CDR3 protein has one entry. Altogether approximately 12,000 distinct CDR3 sequences are present, 26% being singletons, with the ten largest covering 35% to 50%. Sequencing was performed on glioma tissue, nonneoplastic brain tissue, or PBMCs (not recorded which). The receptor set was obtained from a human donor with low-grade glioma or glioblastoma, undergoing nonglioma brain surgery, or in good health (not recorded which).

This clonotype was detected many times. The CDR3 reads CASSLAAGSNNEQFF. As DNA, the CDR3 is TGTGCCAGCAGCTTAGCTGCCGGGAGCAACAATGAGCAGTTCTTC. This chain joins TRBV11-2 and TRBJ2-1; D may be TRBD2 (6 bases). There are 15 residues in the CDR3. V was shortened by 1 base and J by 5 bases, with 12 bases between the two germline ends. CDR1 SGHAT and CDR2 FQNNGV come from the germline V gene.

Comments on this clonotype: The junction does not match germline at one end; this may be a read error. The J gene is TRBJ2-1, the V gene TRBV14; D not resolved. CDR3 length: 16 residues. Germline CDR1 and CDR2: SGHDN and FVKESK. The CDR3 spells CASSQHPPSPYIEQFF. CDR3 DNA sequence: TGTGCCAGCAGCCAACACCCACCGAGCCCCTACATTGAGCAGTTCTTC.

This clonotype was seen repeatedly, ten times or more. The chain carries TRBV20-1 and TRBJ1-2, with TRBD1 matching 9 bases. V lost 1 base and J lost 1; bases outside the gene matches: 10. CDR1 and CDR2 from the germline V gene are DFQATT and SNEGSKA (reference sequence). The CDR3 is 17 amino acids. CDR3 sequence (DNA): TGCAGTGCTAGAGGATTAGACAGGGGGTCCTTTAACTATGGCTACACCTTC. Encoded protein: CSARGLDRGSFNYGYTF.